This TCR beta chain is drawn from a study of cytomegalovirus exposure and HLA in healthy donors. CDR1 and CDR2 (germline): LNHDA, SQIVND (reference sequence). V gave up 7 bases and J gave up 8 bases; unmatched junction bases: 11. The CDR3 contains 15 residues. Sequencing used immunoSEQ multiplex PCR; TCRdb keeps in-frame clones, though not all of them. The sample carries approximately 220,000 clones, 80% to 95% recorded once. The TCR originated in a woman aged 18 to 35 in good health and CMV-seronegative. The sample was PBMCs. This sequence joins TRBV19 and TRBJ2-1, with 10 bases lining up with TRBD2. The CDR3 protein is CASTPSGRALYEQFF. The CDR3 DNA reads TGTGCCAGTACTCCAAGCGGGAGGGCCCTCTATGAGCAGTTCTTC.